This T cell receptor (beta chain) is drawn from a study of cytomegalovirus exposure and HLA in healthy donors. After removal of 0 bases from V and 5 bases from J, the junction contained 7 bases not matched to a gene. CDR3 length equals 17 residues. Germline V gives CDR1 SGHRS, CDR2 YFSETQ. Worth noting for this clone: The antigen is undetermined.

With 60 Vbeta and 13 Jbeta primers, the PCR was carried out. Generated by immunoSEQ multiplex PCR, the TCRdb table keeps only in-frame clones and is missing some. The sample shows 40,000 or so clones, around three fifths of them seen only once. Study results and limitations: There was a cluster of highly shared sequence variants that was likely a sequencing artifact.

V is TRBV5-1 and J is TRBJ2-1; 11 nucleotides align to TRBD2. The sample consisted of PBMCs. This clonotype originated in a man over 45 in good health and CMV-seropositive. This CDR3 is CASSLGPSGGRNNEQFF. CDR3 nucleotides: TGCGCCAGCAGCTTGGGGCCTAGCGGGGGGAGGAACAATGAGCAGTTCTTC. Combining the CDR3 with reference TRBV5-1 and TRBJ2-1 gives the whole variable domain KAGVTQTPRYLIKTRGQQVTLSCSPISGHRSVSWYQQTPGQGLQFLFEYFSETQRNKGNFPGRFSGRQFSNSRSEMNVSTLELGDSALYLCASSLGPSGGRNNEQFFGPGTRLTVL.